The 18 T cell receptor beta chains below come from one sample, sequenced in a study of T-cell memory formation after mild COVID-19. A single record per CDR3 protein comes from TCRdb applying MiXCR to the 5' RACE reads. The sample records 450,000 to 700,000 distinct CDR3 sequences, about a sixth being singletons. The sequenced sample was PBMCs or a T cell subset sorted from them (not recorded which). Receptor source: an adult woman who had mild COVID-19 (a few samples of this study predate the infection). Cell type and time point are not known.

This chain joins TRBV7-3 and TRBJ2-3, with D possibly matching TRBD2 (6 bases). CDR1 SGHTA and CDR2 FQGTGA come from the germline V gene. This CDR3 is 14 amino acids long. Deletions cut 5 bases from V and 6 bases from J, with 15 bases between. CDR3 DNA: TGTGCCAGCAGCCTAAGGGACTCCGCGGATACGCAGTATTTT. It translates to CASSLRDSADTQYF.

This clonotype was counted a few times. V usage is TRBV15 and J usage is TRBJ2-7, with D tentatively TRBD1 (5 bases). This CDR3 is 14 amino acids long. V shed 1 base and J shed 2 bases, with 9 bases lying between them. Per the germline V gene, CDR1 is LNHNV and CDR2 is YYDKDF (reference sequence). The DNA for the CDR3 is TGTGCCACCAGCAGAGCAGTGACAGCCTACGAGCAGTACTTC. Its protein product is CATSRAVTAYEQYF.

The chain uses TRBV24-1 and TRBJ1-2, with D possibly being TRBD1 (5 bases). Trimming shortened V by 5 bases and J by 6 bases, and 15 bases separated the two germline ends. This CDR3 is 14 amino acids long. Germline V gene lookup returns CDR1 KGHDR and CDR2 SFDVKD. CDR3 amino acids: CATSGKGGDHGYTF. CDR3 nucleotides: TGTGCCACCAGTGGGAAAGGAGGGGACCATGGCTACACCTTC.

This clonotype was seen a handful of times. This rearrangement joins TRBV19 to TRBJ2-5; no firm D call. The V gene lost 5 bases and the J gene lost 0 bases, with 13 bases spanning the gap. CDR1 is LNHDA, CDR2 SQIVND, per germline (reference sequence). The CDR3 has 15 residues. The CDR3, as DNA: TGTGCCAGTAGTCTACGGGTGGTGAACCAAGAGACCCAGTACTTC. The encoded protein is CASSLRVVNQETQYF.

V and J are TRBV7-3 and TRBJ2-7, with 12 bases identical to TRBD1. The CDR3 extends over 17 amino acids. The V gene end was trimmed by 2 bases and the J gene end by 0 bases; junction bases not matched to a gene: 5. Per the germline V gene, CDR1 is SGHTA and CDR2 is FQGTGA. In DNA, the CDR3 is TGTGCCAGCAGCTTAGGGACAGGGGGCGCGAGCTCCTACGAGCAGTACTTC. Its translation is CASSLGTGGASSYEQYF.

The rearrangement links TRBV12-3 or TRBV12-4 to TRBJ2-2; D may be TRBD2 (5 bases). CDR3 size: 16 residues. Trimming took 3 bases from V and 2 from J, leaving 13 bases between them. For the CDR3, the DNA is TGTGCCAGCAGTTTTTCAGCGGCCCTCAACACCGGGGAGCTGTTTTTT. Translated: CASSFSAALNTGELFF.

This clonotype was counted between two and nine times. The chain couples TRBV11-2 to TRBJ2-5, with no clear D. The V end was cut by 5 bases, the J end by 0 bases, with 19 bases between. CDR1 is SGHAT and CDR2 is FQNNGV in the germline V gene. The CDR3 runs to 17 residues. The CDR3 loop is CASSRHTPFRYQETQYF. DNA for the CDR3: TGTGCCAGCAGCCGGCATACCCCCTTTAGGTACCAAGAGACCCAGTACTTC.

The chain carries TRBV7-9 and TRBJ2-1; unclear D gene. This CDR3 spans 13 amino acids. Deletions cut 2 bases from V and 8 bases from J, with 10 bases between. Germline V CDR1 and CDR2: SEHNR, FQNEAQ (reference sequence). The CDR3 sequence is CASSLPLGYEQFF. The CDR3 DNA sequence: TGTGCCAGCAGCTTACCTTTGGGGTATGAGCAGTTCTTC.

This chain joins TRBV24-1 and TRBJ2-3; D is unclear. This CDR3 comprises 16 residues. CDR1 and CDR2 (germline): KGHDR, SFDVKD. Trimming cost V 4 bases and J 2 bases, with 15 bases left between them. As DNA, the CDR3 is TGTGCCACCAGTGACTCATACCGAGGAGACACAGATACGCAGTATTTT. This codes for CATSDSYRGDTDTQYF.

This clonotype was observed a few times. The chain carries TRBV6-5 and TRBJ2-7; TRBD1 matches at 8 bases. The CDR3 is 13 amino acids. Losses at the gene ends were 2 bases for V and 5 bases for J; bases not matched to a gene: 2. Looked up from germline, CDR1 is MNHEY and CDR2 is SVGAGI. This CDR3 is CASSYRQGHEQYF. The CDR3 region has the DNA TGTGCCAGCAGTTACCGACAGGGGCACGAGCAGTACTTC.

The sample holds many counts of this clonotype. The CDR3 protein is CASGFPGQQETQYF. The CDR3 nucleotides are TGCGCCAGTGGGTTCCCGGGACAGCAAGAGACCCAGTACTTC. V and J are TRBV5-1 and TRBJ2-5; TRBD1 matches at 7 bases. Germline lookup yields CDR1 SGHRS and CDR2 YFSETQ. V lost 8 bases, J lost 2 bases, and 9 bases stayed unmatched. This CDR3 contains 14 residues.

The chain joins TRBV6-2 or TRBV6-3 to TRBJ2-7, with TRBD2 identical over 8 bases. J lost 1 base, V lost 4 bases, and 6 bases had no gene match. The CDR3 runs 15 residues. Germline V CDR1 and CDR2: MNHEY, SVGEGT. CDR3 protein: CASSFREGQSYEQYF. In DNA, the CDR3 is TGTGCCAGCAGTTTCCGGGAGGGCCAATCCTACGAGCAGTACTTC.

This clonotype appeared a few times. The chain recombines TRBV12-3 or TRBV12-4 with TRBJ2-3; D perhaps matches TRBD2 (5 bases). Trimming removed 6 bases at V and 2 bases at J, with 12 bases between. The CDR3 has 14 amino acids. CDR3 nucleotides: TGTGCCAGCAGCTGGAAGCGGCCCACAGATACGCAGTATTTT. Translated: CASSWKRPTDTQYF.

The chain couples TRBV24-1 to TRBJ2-2, with 8 nucleotides matching TRBD1. In germline, CDR1 is KGHDR, CDR2 SFDVKD. With 5 bases clipped from V and 7 bases from J, the junction kept 14 bases outside the gene matches. The CDR3 extends over 17 amino acids. CDR3 protein: CATSAIDPGQADGELFF. The CDR3 DNA follows: TGTGCCACCAGTGCAATTGATCCGGGACAGGCGGACGGGGAGCTGTTTTTT.

This sequence joins TRBV18 and TRBJ1-1; 10 bases are a match to TRBD1. This CDR3 has 16 residues. CDR1 is KGHSH and CDR2 is LQKENI in the germline V gene. V trimming: 3 bases; J trimming: 1 base; junction bases outside the gene matches: 5. The CDR3 DNA reads TGTGCCAGCTCACCCCAGGGACAGGGGTCGAACACTGAAGCTTTCTTT. This translates into CASSPQGQGSNTEAFF.

This clonotype was counted between two and nine times. The chain recombines TRBV5-1 with TRBJ2-3, with TRBD2 matching over 10 bases. The V segment lost 6 bases and the J segment 0 bases; nucleotides outside the gene matches: 4. The germline V gene has CDR1 SGHRS and CDR2 YFSETQ. This CDR3 contains 15 residues. The CDR3 region is CASTRLAGSTDTQYF. The CDR3 DNA is TGCGCCAGCACCCGACTAGCGGGTAGCACAGATACGCAGTATTTT.

This clonotype was seen at least ten times. The genes are TRBV7-9 and TRBJ2-3; no clear D. Germline CDR1 is SEHNR and CDR2 is FQNEAQ (reference sequence). V lost 1 base, J lost 4 bases, and 6 bases lay in between. CDR3 size: 13 residues. The CDR3 nucleotides are TGTGCCAGCAGCTTAGTCGGCGCAGATACGCAGTATTTT. This encodes CASSLVGADTQYF.

A few counts support this clonotype. The rearrangement uses TRBV4-1 and TRBJ2-7; the match to TRBD1 covers 9 bases. Trimming at V came to 4 bases and at J to 5 bases, leaving 12 bases not matched to a gene. The V gene's germline CDR1 is MGHRA and CDR2 YSYEKL. This CDR3 has 16 residues. As DNA, the CDR3 is TGCGCCAGCAGCCCAGGCGTGGACAGGGGTTACGACGAGCAGTACTTC. It encodes CASSPGVDRGYDEQYF.